This T cell receptor (beta chain) was sequenced in a study of response to subunit inactivated influenza vaccine. Notes on the study in general: New T cells are recruited in small numbers by each seasonal influenza vaccination, according to the authors' suggestion.

CDR1 is SGHAT and CDR2 is FQNNGV in the germline V gene. Trimming took 2 bases from V and 0 from J, leaving 15 bases between them. The CDR3 sequence is 17 residues long. TCRdb ran MiXCR on the RT-PCR reads and lists one entry per CDR3 protein. The sample lists hundreds of thousands of distinct CDR3 sequences; 14% were seen once. This clonotype was counted between two and nine times. Its antigen is as yet unknown. The TCR originated in a man in his fifties or sixties who received an inactivated influenza vaccine. This chain joins TRBV11-2 and TRBJ2-3; D possibly matches TRBD1 or TRBD2 (5 bases each). Sequenced here: PBMCs from blood, sampled 14 days before vaccination. This CDR3 is CASSLSPGPPSTDTQYF. The DNA of the CDR3 is TGTGCCAGCAGCTTATCCCCGGGGCCGCCTAGCACAGATACGCAGTATTTT.